This TCR beta chain was recorded in a study of CD8+CD57+ T cells in acquired aplastic anemia. CDR3 length: 13 residues. The germline V gene has CDR1 DFQATT and CDR2 SNEGSKA (reference sequence). Trimming shortened V by 3 bases and J by 2 bases, and 10 bases separated the two germline ends. Genomic DNA templated the TCR beta VDJ and CDR3 profiling. TCRdb re-called the reads with MiXCR, one entry per CDR3 protein. Found here are around 190,000 distinct CDR3 sequences, 45% to 60% of them singletons; the top ten hold around 13%. The sequenced patients had an expansion of CD8+CD57+ cells seen by flow cytometry.

The V and J genes are TRBV20-1 and TRBJ2-5; D not resolved. This TCR was sampled from a human donor with aplastic anemia. The sequenced sample consisted of sorted CD4+, CD8+, or CD8+CD57+ T cells (not recorded which) from PBMCs. CDR3 in DNA: TGCAGTGCTAGTGGGTCAGCACAAGAGACCCAGTACTTC. It specifies CSASGSAQETQYF.